One and the same sample provided the 16 T cell receptor beta chains below, sequenced in a study of early stage breast cancer tumors. Generated by immunoSEQ multiplex PCR, the TCRdb table keeps only in-frame clones and is missing some. The sample shows over 20,000 clones, 65% to 75% of them seen only once. Specimen: breast tumor tissue. The receptors were sampled from a person between 60 and 69 years old with breast cancer.

The rearrangement joins TRBV11-3 to TRBJ2-3; 7 bases are shared with TRBD2. This CDR3 region has 17 residues. J gave up 4 bases and V 4 bases, and 14 bases lay outside the gene matches. Germline V gene sequence: CDR1 SGHNT, CDR2 YENEEA. CDR3: CASSSGGGYGGADTQYF. CDR3 coding DNA: TGTGCCAGCAGCTCCGGTGGTGGCTATGGGGGGGCAGATACGCAGTATTTT.

The chain has TRBV28 and TRBJ2-7; TRBD1 might be the D (7 bases). From germline, CDR1 is MDHEN and CDR2 SYDVKM. V lost 1 base and J lost 3, with 10 bases in between. The CDR3 is 14 amino acids. DNA for the CDR3: TGTGCCAGCAGTTTATCGCAGGGGGGCTACGAGCAGTACTTC. This encodes CASSLSQGGYEQYF.

V is TRBV29-1 and J is TRBJ2-3, with 15 bases matching TRBD2. The germline gives CDR1 SQVTM, CDR2 ANQGSEA. Trimming at V came to 4 bases and at J to 3 bases, leaving 11 bases not matched to a gene. The length of the CDR3 is 18 residues. As DNA, the CDR3 is TGCAGCGTTGTAGGACTAGCGGGAGGGAGTGGGGGAACAGATACGCAGTATTTT. It specifies CSVVGLAGGSGGTDTQYF.

The chain uses TRBV27 and TRBJ1-2; the D gene is possibly TRBD1 (6 bases). Germline-derived CDR1 and CDR2 are MNHEY and SMNVEV (reference sequence). The CDR3 is 14 residues long. The V end lost 0 bases, the J end lost 1 base, and 6 bases lay between the germline ends. The CDR3 DNA is TGTGCCAGCAGTTTATCAGGGGGTAACTATGGCTACACCTTC. It yields the protein CASSLSGGNYGYTF.

This clone occurred a few times. This rearrangement joins TRBV6-1 to TRBJ1-4, with D perhaps TRBD1 (5 bases). The CDR3 runs to 14 residues. The ends were cut back, 0 bases at V and 4 bases at J, with 6 bases in the middle. Germline V gene data show CDR1 as MNHNS and CDR2 as SASEGT. For the CDR3, the DNA is TGTGCCAGCAGTGAAGCGCAGGGTAATGAAAAACTGTTTTTT. Its translation: CASSEAQGNEKLFF.

The rearrangement links TRBV5-6 to TRBJ1-1, with 8 bases identical to TRBD1. V was pared by 4 bases and J by 2 bases, with 4 bases of the junction left unmatched. Germline values: CDR1 SGHDT, CDR2 YYEEEE. There are 14 residues in the CDR3. DNA of the CDR3: TGTGCCAGCAGCCCAACAGGGGGTAACACTGAAGCTTTCTTT. Amino acids: CASSPTGGNTEAFF.

The CDR3 sequence: CASSILSGSTGELFF. The CDR3 DNA is TGTGCCAGTAGTATACTGAGCGGGTCCACCGGGGAGCTGTTTTTT. The chain carries TRBV19 and TRBJ2-2; a possible D gene is TRBD2 (6 bases). Trimming removed 2 bases from V and 4 bases from J, with 11 bases in between. CDR3 length: 15 amino acids. Germline-derived CDR1 and CDR2 are LNHDA and SQIVND (reference sequence).

This chain uses TRBV5-1 with TRBJ1-5; TRBD1 matches at 7 bases. V shed 4 bases and J 2 bases; nucleotides not matched to a gene: 6. Germline V lookup: CDR1 SGHRS, CDR2 YFSETQ. CDR3 length: 15 residues. The CDR3 here is CASSLAGTGNQPQHF. The CDR3 DNA reads TGCGCCAGCAGCCTGGCCGGGACAGGCAATCAGCCCCAGCATTTT.

The chain is built from TRBV19 and TRBJ2-7; 7 bases are a match to TRBD2. Germline CDR1 reads LNHDA; CDR2 reads SQIVND (reference sequence). V gave up 3 bases and J gave up 2 bases; unmatched junction bases: 7. This CDR3 has 15 residues. The CDR3 DNA reads TGTGCCAGTAGTATTGCGGCTAGCGGAGCCTACGAGCAGTACTTC. Its translation: CASSIAASGAYEQYF.

The rearrangement links TRBV11-1 to TRBJ2-2; D is perhaps TRBD1 (5 bases). Germline V lookup: CDR1 SGHAT, CDR2 FQDESV (reference sequence). The CDR3 totals 12 residues. V was cut by 10 bases and J by 3 bases, with 9 bases left in between. This chain's CDR3 is CATQGDTGELFF. CDR3 DNA sequence: TGTGCCACGCAGGGTGACACCGGGGAGCTGTTTTTT.

V usage is TRBV30 and J usage is TRBJ1-4; no reliable D call. CDR3 size: 11 residues. Trimming took 5 bases from V and 6 from J, leaving 7 bases between them. Germline V lookup: CDR1 GTSNPN, CDR2 SVGIG (reference sequence). CDR3 nucleotides: TGTGCCTGGGCCGGGGATGAAAAACTGTTTTTT. Translating gives CAWAGDEKLFF.

The V gene is TRBV6-5, the J gene TRBJ1-1; tentatively, D is TRBD1 (5 bases). From germline, CDR1 is MNHEY and CDR2 SVGAGI. Trimming stripped 2 bases from V and 5 bases from J, with 15 bases between. This CDR3 has 15 residues. The CDR3 DNA follows: TGTGCCAGCAGTTACGGCCGGCAGGGAAGGACTGAAGCTTTCTTT. Its translation: CASSYGRQGRTEAFF.

This clone was detected a few times. The V and J genes are TRBV2 and TRBJ1-4; TRBD1 is a possible D gene (6 bases). The V end was cut by 10 bases, the J end by 4 bases, with 16 bases between. Germline V CDR1 and CDR2: SNHLY, FYNNEI. This CDR3 has 14 residues. The CDR3 bases are TGTGCCACCAAGGGGGGGAGCCTTAATGAAAAACTGTTTTTT. This sequence encodes CATKGGSLNEKLFF.

The chain is built from TRBV7-6 and TRBJ2-3; 7 bases map to TRBD1. Trimming cost V 5 bases and J 0 bases; bases outside gene matches: 2. Germline V gene lookup returns CDR1 SGHVS and CDR2 FNYEAQ. The CDR3 has 14 amino acids. The CDR3 sequence: CASSRTGSTDTQYF. The CDR3 DNA follows: TGTGCCAGCAGCCGGACAGGCAGCACAGATACGCAGTATTTT.

This clone was recorded once. The chain is built from TRBV5-4 and TRBJ2-2; TRBD1 matches 7 bases. From germline, CDR1 is SGHNT and CDR2 YYREEE (reference sequence). The CDR3 runs to 15 residues. J gave up 1 base and V 4 bases, and 4 bases lay outside the gene matches. The CDR3 DNA follows: TGTGCCAGCAGCCCGAGGACAGGGAACACCGGGGAGCTGTTTTTT. Translation gives CASSPRTGNTGELFF.

V usage is TRBV6-5 and J usage is TRBJ2-3, with D perhaps matching TRBD2 (5 bases). The CDR3 covers 14 residues. V shed 5 bases and J shed 1 base, with 10 bases lying between them. The germline gives CDR1 MNHEY, CDR2 SVGAGI. The CDR3 spells CASSRVGGTDTQYF. CDR3 in DNA: TGTGCCAGCAGTCGGGTCGGGGGCACAGATACGCAGTATTTT.